The 26 T cell receptor beta chains in this list originate from one sample, sequenced in a study of OX40 agonist ivuxolimab in advanced cancers. The data were produced by immunoSEQ multiplex PCR, yet TCRdb's version contains in-frame clones alone and is incomplete. Here the sample spans approximately 29,000 clones, about four fifths being singletons. This specimen consisted of CD4+ or CD8+ T cells sorted from blood, obtained in a trial of the OX40 agonist ivuxolimab. Source of these receptors: an adult with an advanced solid tumor such as melanoma, head and neck, liver or kidney cancer.

This chain uses TRBV5-5 with TRBJ1-1; weak D call: TRBD1 (5 bases). Germline lookup yields CDR1 SGHKS and CDR2 YYEKEE (reference sequence). The CDR3 has 14 amino acids. V shed 4 bases and J shed 3 bases, with 13 bases lying between them. CDR3 region: CASSTGRWDTEAFF. In DNA form, the CDR3 reads TGTGCCAGCAGCACGGGACGCTGGGACACTGAAGCTTTCTTT.

Only a few counts were recorded for this clone. The genes are TRBV29-1 and TRBJ1-2; D not certain. This CDR3 is built from 14 residues. V shed 1 base and J shed 6 bases, with 15 bases lying between them. Germline V gene lookup returns CDR1 SQVTM and CDR2 ANQGSEA. Here the CDR3 reads CSVEVVDARHGYTF. As DNA, the CDR3 is TGCAGCGTTGAAGTTGTGGACGCTAGACATGGCTACACCTTC.

This clone is medium-sized. The chain is built from TRBV30 and TRBJ2-7; D not resolved. This CDR3 spans 13 amino acids. V lost 0 bases, J lost 6 bases, and 12 bases lay in between. The germline gives CDR1 GTSNPN, CDR2 SVGIG (reference sequence). The CDR3 sequence: CAWSVLGLGEQYF. Here the CDR3 DNA reads TGTGCCTGGAGTGTACTGGGTCTCGGCGAGCAGTACTTC. Using reference TRBV30 and TRBJ2-7 for the parts outside the CDR3, the full variable domain is SQTIHQWPATLVQPVGSPLSLECTVEGTSNPNLYWYRQAAGRGLQLLFYSVGIGQISSEVPQNLSASRPQDRQFILSSKKLLLSDSGFYLCAWSVLGLGEQYFGPGTRLTVT.

V is TRBV6-5 and J is TRBJ2-5; D may be TRBD2 (5 bases). Trimming shortened V by 0 bases and J by 5 bases, and 16 bases separated the two germline ends. Germline V gene data show CDR1 as MNHEY and CDR2 as SVGAGI. This CDR3 contains 16 residues. CDR3 DNA: TGTGCCAGCAGTTACTCACAGTCCCCTCGAGGGGAGACCCAGTACTTC. Its protein product is CASSYSQSPRGETQYF.

The rearrangement joins TRBV4-1 to TRBJ2-2; 8 bases line up with TRBD2. The CDR3 is 14 residues long. CDR1 is MGHRA, CDR2 YSYEKL, per germline. The V gene end was trimmed by 11 bases and the J gene end by 4 bases; junction bases not matched to a gene: 9. This CDR3 is CAGREGTSTGELFF. The CDR3, as DNA: TGCGCCGGCCGGGAGGGAACGAGCACCGGGGAGCTGTTTTTT.

This clone was seen a handful of times. The gene calls are TRBV6-5 and TRBJ1-1; D might be TRBD1 (5 bases). The germline gives CDR1 MNHEY, CDR2 SVGAGI. The CDR3 has 13 residues. V lost 10 bases, J lost 5 bases, and 17 bases lay in between. CDR3 sequence (DNA): TGTGCCACAACAGAGGGGTGGGAAACTGAAGCTTTCTTT. Amino acids: CATTEGWETEAFF.

CDR3 sequence reads: CAWSPYRTGAYGYTF. As DNA, the CDR3 is TGTGCCTGGAGTCCCTACCGGACTGGAGCCTATGGCTACACCTTC. The chain joins TRBV30 to TRBJ1-2; D ambiguous. Germline V lookup: CDR1 GTSNPN, CDR2 SVGIG (reference sequence). The CDR3 extends over 15 amino acids. The V end was cut by 2 bases, the J end by 4 bases, with 17 bases between.

The chain uses TRBV11-2 and TRBJ1-1, with TRBD1 matching over 10 bases. The V segment lost 6 bases and the J segment 7 bases; nucleotides outside the gene matches: 5. The germline V gene encodes CDR1 SGHAT and CDR2 FQNNGV. CDR3 length equals 13 residues. Here the CDR3 reads CASSHGQGGEAFF. CDR3 in DNA: TGTGCCAGCAGTCACGGACAGGGGGGTGAAGCTTTCTTT.

J is TRBJ2-5 and V is TRBV10-3, with D possibly TRBD1 on 6 matching bases. The CDR3 loop spans 13 amino acids. The germline V gene has CDR1 ENHRY and CDR2 SYGVKD. The germline V and J ends were trimmed by 8 bases and 3 bases, with 13 bases remaining between them. CDR3 residues: CAIGVRGEETQYF. The CDR3 nucleotides are TGTGCCATCGGGGTCAGGGGAGAAGAGACCCAGTACTTC.

The chain combines TRBV30 with TRBJ2-7, with D tentatively TRBD1 or TRBD2 (5 bases each). The CDR3 is 16 amino acids. Looked up from germline, CDR1 is GTSNPN and CDR2 is SVGIG (reference sequence). V was cut by 3 bases and J by 3 bases, with 21 bases left in between. CDR3 nucleotide sequence: TGTGCCTGGAGAGACCCCGGGACCCATGTTTACTACGAGCAGTACTTC. Amino acids: CAWRDPGTHVYYEQYF.

The chain is built from TRBV28 and TRBJ1-5; D gene uncertain. The V gene lost 6 bases and the J gene lost 6 bases, with 15 bases spanning the gap. Germline V gives CDR1 MDHEN, CDR2 SYDVKM. CDR3 length equals 14 residues. The CDR3 protein is CASSLDGWGQPQHF. The CDR3 region has the DNA TGTGCCAGCAGCCTGGACGGATGGGGTCAGCCCCAGCATTTT.

This clone was counted once. This rearrangement joins TRBV2 to TRBJ1-5, with 10 bases aligning to TRBD1. This CDR3 comprises 17 residues. The germline gives CDR1 SNHLY, CDR2 FYNNEI. V was clipped by 6 bases and J by 0 bases; unmatched bases: 8. The DNA for the CDR3 is TGTGCCAGCAGGGCGGGACAGGGGACGTTTAGCAATCAGCCCCAGCATTTT. It specifies CASRAGQGTFSNQPQHF.

The rearrangement joins TRBV7-2 to TRBJ2-1, with 9 bases that match TRBD2. The length of the CDR3 is 15 residues. The germline gives CDR1 SGHTA, CDR2 FQGNSA. The V segment lost 1 base and the J segment 9 bases; nucleotides outside the gene matches: 7. The CDR3 DNA is TGTGCCAGCAGCTTAGGGTGGGGACTAGCTGGTGAGCAGTTCTTC. Translated: CASSLGWGLAGEQFF.

The genes are TRBV9 and TRBJ2-7, with D maybe TRBD2 (6 bases). V lost 2 bases, J lost 2 bases, and 11 bases lay in between. Germline lookup yields CDR1 SGDLS and CDR2 YYNGEE. The CDR3 loop spans 14 amino acids. The CDR3 DNA is TGTGCCAGCAGCGTCGGGACTTCTACCTACGAGCAGTACTTC. It specifies CASSVGTSTYEQYF.

The chain employs TRBV19 and TRBJ2-1, with TRBD1 matching over 8 bases. V gave up 5 bases and J gave up 1 base; unmatched junction bases: 7. The CDR3 contains 16 residues. Germline V gene sequence: CDR1 LNHDA, CDR2 SQIVND (reference sequence). The CDR3 protein is CASSLGQGRSYNEQFF. Here the CDR3 DNA reads TGTGCCAGTAGTCTCGGACAGGGAAGGTCCTACAATGAGCAGTTCTTC.

This clone occurred a few times. This chain connects TRBV7-9 to TRBJ2-5, with TRBD1 identical over 9 bases. The germline V gene has CDR1 SEHNR and CDR2 FQNEAQ (reference sequence). The CDR3 consists of 14 residues. V lost 5 bases and J lost 3; bases outside the gene matches: 4. The CDR3 here is CASSQGTGKETQYF. DNA for the CDR3: TGTGCCAGCAGCCAAGGGACAGGGAAAGAGACCCAGTACTTC.

This clone was seen a single time. The chain employs TRBV28 and TRBJ2-5; a possible D gene is TRBD2 (6 bases). Germline CDR1 and CDR2: MDHEN and SYDVKM. The CDR3 runs to 13 residues. The V gene lost 4 bases and the J gene lost 7 bases, with 13 bases spanning the gap. CDR3 sequence: CASSSRTTLTQYF. The DNA of the CDR3 is TGTGCCAGCAGTTCGCGGACTACTTTGACCCAGTACTTC.

This clone was seen a handful of times. The chain links TRBV30 to TRBJ1-1; TRBD1 aligns across 7 bases. This CDR3 has 16 residues. Looked up from germline, CDR1 is GTSNPN and CDR2 is SVGIG (reference sequence). V was pared by 4 bases and J by 0 bases, with 11 bases of the junction left unmatched. CDR3 DNA sequence: TGTGCCTGGAAACGCCCAGGGGGAAGGATGAACACTGAAGCTTTCTTT. Translation gives CAWKRPGGRMNTEAFF.

Comments on this clone: A read error may produce the germline difference seen at one junction end. This chain connects TRBV14 to TRBJ2-5; 9 bases map to TRBD1. CDR3 length equals 19 residues. From germline, CDR1 is SGHDN and CDR2 FVKESK. DNA of the CDR3: TGTGCCAGCAGCCAAGACTACGCTGGACAGGGGCCGTACCAAGAGACCCAGCACTTC. Translated, it gives CASSQDYAGQGPYQETQHF.

The rearrangement joins TRBV2 to TRBJ1-5, with 9 bases lining up with TRBD1. Germline V CDR1 and CDR2: SNHLY, FYNNEI. The CDR3 runs to 18 residues. V lost 6 bases, J lost 1 base, and 13 bases stayed unmatched. As DNA, the CDR3 is TGTGCCAGCAGCCACTACAGGGGGCAGGGTGGCAGCAATCAGCCCCAGCATTTT. Its protein is CASSHYRGQGGSNQPQHF.

The chain uses TRBV6-6 and TRBJ2-7; 7 bases map to TRBD1. CDR1 and CDR2 (germline): MNHNY, SVGAGI (reference sequence). The V segment lost 6 bases and the J segment 2 bases; nucleotides outside the gene matches: 4. The length of the CDR3 is 13 residues. Here the CDR3 DNA reads TGTGCCAGCAGCCAAGACAGGGCCTACGAGCAGTACTTC. Its protein is CASSQDRAYEQYF.

V is TRBV10-3 and J is TRBJ1-5; TRBD1 agrees at 9 bases. This CDR3 spans 14 amino acids. With 6 bases clipped from V and 5 bases from J, the junction kept 5 bases outside the gene matches. CDR1 and CDR2 (germline): ENHRY, SYGVKD. CDR3: CAISPGQGYQPQHF. For the CDR3, the DNA is TGTGCCATCAGCCCGGGACAGGGATATCAGCCCCAGCATTTT.

The V call is TRBV5-4, the J call TRBJ1-2, with 9 bases aligning to TRBD1. The germline gives CDR1 SGHNT, CDR2 YYREEE (reference sequence). The CDR3 contains 16 residues. With V trimmed by 4 bases and J by 4 bases, 11 bases remained unmatched. CDR3 loop: CASSADRGKNGYGYTF. The CDR3 nucleotides read TGTGCCAGCAGCGCGGACAGGGGAAAGAACGGCTATGGCTACACCTTC.

The J gene is TRBJ1-1, the V gene TRBV11-2; 9 positions agree with TRBD1. The CDR3 has 16 amino acids. From germline, CDR1 is SGHAT and CDR2 FQNNGV. V lost 4 bases to trimming and J lost 4 bases; unmatched junction nucleotides: 10. As DNA, the CDR3 is TGTGCCAGCAGCTGGGGACAGGGAGGTGGCGGCACTGAAGCTTTCTTT. This codes for CASSWGQGGGGTEAFF.

The chain couples TRBV6-5 to TRBJ2-3, with a possible D match to TRBD2 (6 bases). Germline-derived CDR1 and CDR2 are MNHEY and SVGAGI. The CDR3 consists of 14 residues. The V gene lost 6 bases and the J gene lost 0 bases, with 10 bases spanning the gap. CDR3 amino acids: CASRGGTSTDTQYF. As DNA, the CDR3 is TGTGCCAGCAGGGGCGGGACTAGCACAGATACGCAGTATTTT.

This chain links TRBV5-6 with TRBJ1-1; D gene unclear. CDR3 length: 14 amino acids. The V gene lost 4 bases and the J gene lost 7 bases, with 17 bases spanning the gap. CDR1 is SGHDT and CDR2 is YYEEEE in the germline V gene. CDR3 amino acids: CASSDPYEHNEAFF. The DNA of the CDR3 is TGTGCCAGCAGCGACCCATACGAACACAATGAAGCTTTCTTT.